This is a list of T cell receptor beta chains from one sample in a study of beta chain features in type 1 diabetes. Clones were read by immunoSEQ multiplex PCR, and TCRdb kept only the in-frame ones, dropping some. The table has some 150,000 clones, 9% to 10% seen once; the top ten hold 0.55% to 0.75%. Material: central memory CD4+ T cells from blood. The receptors were sampled from a middle-aged woman in good health. The CDR3 runs from the conserved cysteine through the conserved F or W. D genes are given only for firm matches. Size is omitted from some rows. Given values are once, few, many or a class for expanded clones.

TRBD2	-	TRBV7-2	TRBJ2-2	TGTGCCAGCGCACCCGGACTAGCGGGGGTCGGCGGGGAGCTGTTTTTT	CASAPGLAGVGGELFF
-	few	TRBV11-2	TRBJ2-1	TGTGCCAGCAGCTTACCCGCCGCATCCCACGCGAGTGAGCAGTTCTTC	CASSLPAASHASEQFF
TRBD1	few	TRBV5-6	TRBJ2-2	TGTGCCAGCAGCCCTACAGGGGGTGCTAGCACCGGGGAGCTGTTTTTT	CASSPTGGASTGELFF
TRBD1	few	TRBV5-1	TRBJ2-3	TGCGCCAGCAGCTGGGGACAGGGCGATACGCAGTATTTT	CASSWGQGDTQYF
-	-	TRBV5-4	TRBJ2-5	TGTGCCAGCGGACTGCAAGAGACCCAGTACTTC	CASGLQETQYF
TRBD1	few	TRBV4-1	TRBJ2-3	TGCGCCAGCAGCAAAAGGGACAGGGGGGATTCAGATACGCAGTATTTT	CASSKRDRGDSDTQYF
-	-	TRBV19	TRBJ2-5	TGTGCCAGTAGTATTAGTGGACCGGGGGAGACCCAGTACTTC	CASSISGPGETQYF
TRBD1	few	TRBV4-2	TRBJ1-3	TGTGCCAGCAGCCCCCGGACAGGGGTGCAGGTCGGCTCTGGAAACACCATATATTTT	CASSPRTGVQVGSGNTIYF
-	-	TRBV19	TRBJ2-1	TGTGCCAGTAGTATAGTTGGGGGCAGGGTCTACAATGAGCAGTTCTTC	CASSIVGGRVYNEQFF
-	few	TRBV7-2	TRBJ2-5	TGTGCCAGCAGCCGTGGAACGGGAGAGACCCAGTACTTC	CASSRGTGETQYF
-	few	TRBV11-2	TRBJ1-3	TGTGCCAGCAGCTTACCAGGGGGAAACACCATATATTTT	CASSLPGGNTIYF
TRBD2	-	TRBV4-3	TRBJ2-7	TGCGCCAGCAGCCAAGATCCGAGCGGGGGGGCGCCCAACGAGCAGTACTTC	CASSQDPSGGAPNEQYF
TRBD1	few	TRBV18	TRBJ1-5	TGTGCCAGCTCACCGGGACAGGCTACGAAGCCCCAGCATTTT	CASSPGQATKPQHF
TRBD2	few	TRBV28	TRBJ2-3	TGTGCCAGCAGGGGGACTAGCGGGGAAGCGGATACGCAGTATTTT	CASRGTSGEADTQYF
-	-	TRBV5-4	TRBJ2-3	TGTGCCAGCAGCTTGGAGACAGGAACTAGCACAGATACGCAGTATTTT	CASSLETGTSTDTQYF
TRBD1	-	TRBV7-2	TRBJ2-7	TGTGCCAGCATCCTGGACAGGGGAACCGCAAGCTCCTACGAGCAGTACTTC	CASILDRGTASSYEQYF
-	few	TRBV6-5	TRBJ2-3	TGTGCCAGCGCTAGGAGGGAGTACACAGATACGCAGTATTTT	CASARREYTDTQYF
TRBD1	few	TRBV5-4	TRBJ2-7	TGTGCCAGCAGCTTGAAGGGACAGGCGGCCTACGAGCAGTACTTC	CASSLKGQAAYEQYF
-	many	TRBV29-1	TRBJ2-7	TGCAGCGTTGCACGACAGGGAGGTTCCTACGAGCAGTACTTC	CSVARQGGSYEQYF
-	few	TRBV19	TRBJ1-2	TGTGCCAGTACCGTTAACTATGGCTACACCTTC	CASTVNYGYTF
TRBD1	many	TRBV14	TRBJ2-7	TGTGCCAGCAGCGTCGGGACAGGTGCCGCGCAGTACTTC	CASSVGTGAAQYF
-	-	TRBV29-1	TRBJ2-7	TGCAGCGTTCGGGACTGGGGGGAGCAGTACTTC	CSVRDWGEQYF
-	many	TRBV9	TRBJ2-5	TGTGCCAGCAGCGTAGCCTCGACAGCCGCCGGGACCCAGTACTTC	CASSVASTAAGTQYF
TRBD2	many	TRBV7-2	TRBJ2-3	TGTGCCAGCAGCTTAGCAGCGGGAAGCACAGATACGCAGTATTTT	CASSLAAGSTDTQYF
TRBD2	-	TRBV5-8	TRBJ2-1	TGTGCCAGCAGCTTGGAACTAGCGAACTACAATGAGCAGTTCTTC	CASSLELANYNEQFF
-	once	TRBV2	TRBJ2-7	TGTGCCAGCAAGTTAGCGCGGAGCTCCTACGAGCAGTACTTC	CASKLARSSYEQYF
-	-	TRBV5-4	TRBJ1-1	TGTGCCAGCAGAAGGACAGTTCAGGACACTGAAGCTTTCTTT	CASRRTVQDTEAFF
TRBD2	-	TRBV4-2	TRBJ2-1	TGTGCCAGCAGCCAAGGGATAGCGGGGGGGGGAGATGAGCAGTTCTTC	CASSQGIAGGGDEQFF
-	few	TRBV29-1	TRBJ1-1	TGCAGCGTTGAAGGGGGCAGAGACACTGAAGCTTTCTTT	CSVEGGRDTEAFF
TRBD1	few	TRBV7-2	TRBJ2-5	TGTGCCAGCAGCTCACGGGGGGACAGGGGATGGGTATTGCAAGAGACCCAGTACTTC	CASSSRGDRGWVLQETQYF
TRBD1	few	TRBV19	TRBJ2-5	TGTGCCAGTACCGACAGGGGCCCCCAAGAGACCCAGTACTTC	CASTDRGPQETQYF
-	few	TRBV7-8	TRBJ2-3	TGTGCCAGCAGCTCCTTATTCGTTGCGACAGATACGCAGTATTTT	CASSSLFVATDTQYF
-	few	TRBV5-6	TRBJ2-1	TGTGCCAGCAGCCTCCGACGGGGGAATGAGCAGTTCTTC	CASSLRRGNEQFF
TRBD1	-	TRBV29-1	TRBJ1-2	TGCAGCGTTGCCGGGACAGGGGGGTTCTATGGCTACACCTTC	CSVAGTGGFYGYTF
-	few	TRBV7-9	TRBJ2-3	TGTGCCAGCAGCCCGGGGTATACGCAGTATTTT	CASSPGYTQYF
TRBD1	few	TRBV2	TRBJ2-7	TGTGCCTCGGCGGAGGCTCCAGGGGGCTACGAGCAGTACTTC	CASAEAPGGYEQYF
-	few	TRBV4-3	TRBJ2-3	TGCGCCAGCAGCCAGGAGGCCACAGGGTTTCGCACAGATACGCAGTATTTT	CASSQEATGFRTDTQYF
-	few	TRBV5-1	TRBJ2-3	TGCGCCAGCAATCCGCGGGGCACAGATACGCAGTATTTT	CASNPRGTDTQYF
-	few	TRBV7-2	TRBJ1-1	TGTGCCAGCAGCTTAGGTTGGGGCGACACTGAAGCTTTCTTT	CASSLGWGDTEAFF
-	few	TRBV9	TRBJ1-3	TGTGCCAGCAGCGTAGATTTGGGTGGACAGACGTTGACTGGAAACACCATATATTTT	CASSVDLGGQTLTGNTIYF
-	-	TRBV14	TRBJ1-4	TGTGCCAGCAGTCTACAGGTTAATGAAAAACTGTTTTTT	CASSLQVNEKLFF
-	many	TRBV27	TRBJ2-6	TGTGCCAGCAGAGGCGGGGCTGGGGCCAACGTCCTGACTTTC	CASRGGAGANVLTF
-	many	TRBV28	TRBJ2-3	TGTGCCAGCACCTTTAGCGGCCCTAGCACAGATACGCAGTATTTT	CASTFSGPSTDTQYF
TRBD1	few	TRBV6-6	TRBJ2-7	TGTGCCAGCAGTGTGGGACAGGAATACGAGCAGTACTTC	CASSVGQEYEQYF